These 6 T cell receptor beta chains were all obtained from the same sample, sequenced in a study of T cell repertoires in cytomegalovirus infection. TCRdb recomputed calls from the reads with MiXCR, one row per CDR3 protein. The sample shows around 280,000 distinct CDR3 sequences, roughly 13% of them seen only once. The sample consisted of PBMCs. The receptor set was obtained from a human donor in good health (CMV status not recorded). Some clones in this sample may be carry-over from other donors' samples.

In this sample, this clonotype turned up many times. The rearrangement uses TRBV7-9 and TRBJ2-5, with a tentative D call TRBD1 (5 bases). With 6 bases removed from V and 2 bases from J, the gap between germline ends came to 13 bases. CDR3 size: 14 residues. CDR1 is SEHNR and CDR2 is FQNEAQ in the germline V gene (reference sequence). The CDR3, as DNA: TGTGCCAGCAGTCGCTTAGGGGCGCAAGAGACCCAGTACTTC. This sequence encodes CASSRLGAQETQYF.

The chain has TRBV7-9 and TRBJ1-1; TRBD1 matches at 7 bases. The CDR3 covers 14 residues. Germline CDR1 and CDR2: SEHNR and FQNEAQ (reference sequence). V trimming: 4 bases; J trimming: 6 bases; junction bases outside the gene matches: 8. The CDR3 DNA sequence: TGTGCCAGCAGCTCCAGAGACAGGGTATCTGAAGCTTTCTTT. Its translation is CASSSRDRVSEAFF.

This clonotype was seen a handful of times. This chain uses TRBV6-5 with TRBJ2-7; 9 bases are a match to TRBD2. This CDR3 contains 16 residues. The J segment lost 0 bases and the V segment lost 6 bases, leaving 9 bases of the junction unmatched. Germline CDR1 MNHEY, CDR2 SVGAGI. The CDR3 bases are TGTGCCAGCAGAGGTAGCGGGGGCCGTAGCTCCTACGAGCAGTACTTC. Translating gives CASRGSGGRSSYEQYF.

V and J are TRBV6-2 or TRBV6-3 and TRBJ2-1, with D perhaps matching TRBD1 or TRBD2 (5 bases each). The CDR3 contains 13 residues. V was pared by 5 bases and J by 5 bases, with 10 bases between. CDR1 MNHEY and CDR2 SVGEGT come from the germline V gene. Written as DNA, the CDR3 is TGTGCCAGCAGTGGGGACGGACACAATGAGCAGTTCTTC. Its translation: CASSGDGHNEQFF.

This clonotype has at least ten counts. The rearrangement links TRBV7-8 to TRBJ2-1; the D is unclear. CDR1 is SGHVS and CDR2 is FQNEAQ in the germline V gene. The CDR3 length is 14 residues. Trimming stripped 3 bases from V and 6 bases from J, with 12 bases between. CDR3 sequence reads: CASSFWTQVNEQFF. CDR3 nucleotide sequence: TGTGCCAGCAGCTTTTGGACCCAAGTCAATGAGCAGTTCTTC.

This clonotype was recorded at least ten times. This rearrangement joins TRBV6-5 to TRBJ1-4; TRBD1 matches at 7 bases. CDR3 length: 15 residues. Germline CDR1 is MNHEY and CDR2 is SVGAGI. The V segment lost 4 bases and the J segment 8 bases; nucleotides outside the gene matches: 10. CDR3 nucleotide sequence: TGTGCCAGCAGTTCACAACCGACAGGGAAGGAAAAACTGTTTTTT. Amino acid sequence: CASSSQPTGKEKLFF.